The sequence of this T cell receptor beta chain was determined in a study of shared clonotypes between healthy human individuals. Study-wide results and caveats: Across a handful of donors, naive CD4 shared 5% to 6.5%, naive CD8 more than 3%, memory CD4 approximately 2.5%, memory CD8 0.4%.

CDR3 length: 15 residues. V lost 3 bases and J lost 0, with 9 bases in between. The germline V gene has CDR1 KGHSH and CDR2 LQKENI. The data were produced by immunoSEQ multiplex PCR, yet TCRdb's version contains in-frame clones alone and is incomplete. Here the sample spans about 1.1 million clones, around 78% being singletons. About this clone itself: No antigen is known for it.

This chain connects TRBV18 to TRBJ1-5; D unresolved. The sample taken for sequencing was memory CD4+ T cells from PBMCs. Subset specified: CD45RA-negative fraction. The source is a man between 18 and 35 years old in good health. Some clones in this sample may be carry-over from other donors' samples. The CDR3 is CASSPAVNSNQPQHF. CDR3 DNA sequence: TGTGCCAGCTCACCTGCTGTAAATAGCAATCAGCCCCAGCATTTT.